The 9 T cell receptor beta chains presented below share a single source sample, sequenced in a study of T cell changes during pregnancy in multiple sclerosis. The table came from immunoSEQ multiplex PCR; TCRdb's copy has only in-frame clones and leaves some out. The top ten hold approximately 1.6% of the sample, which has roughly 100,000 clones, 85% to 95% seen once. The starting material was peripheral blood, obtained after pregnancy. Source of these receptors: a female donor with multiple sclerosis, enrolled in a pregnancy study.

The chain employs TRBV28 and TRBJ1-2; unclear D gene. V was shortened by 2 bases and J by 8 bases, with 15 bases between the two germline ends. In germline, CDR1 is MDHEN, CDR2 SYDVKM. The CDR3 sequence is 14 residues long. CDR3 amino acids: CASSLAKAGEGYTF. DNA of the CDR3: TGTGCCAGCAGTTTAGCGAAAGCAGGTGAAGGCTACACCTTC.

The rearrangement uses TRBV9 and TRBJ2-7, with D tentatively TRBD2 (5 bases). CDR3 length: 13 amino acids. The ends were cut back, 0 bases at V and 6 bases at J, with 10 bases in the middle. Germline assignment: CDR1 SGDLS and CDR2 YYNGEE. This chain's CDR3 is CASSVAVAGEQYF. The CDR3 coding sequence is TGTGCCAGCAGCGTAGCAGTGGCGGGCGAGCAGTACTTC.

The chain joins TRBV4-1 to TRBJ2-2; TRBD2 is a possible D gene (6 bases). Germline values: CDR1 MGHRA, CDR2 YSYEKL. V lost 0 bases and J lost 6, with 11 bases in between. This CDR3 spans 15 amino acids. CDR3 DNA: TGCGCCAGCAGCCAAGACGGAGGGGAGGCCGGGGAGCTGTTTTTT. As protein: CASSQDGGEAGELFF.

A single count supports this clone. The genes are TRBV5-4 and TRBJ2-3; 8 bases agree with TRBD2. Germline V gene lookup returns CDR1 SGHNT and CDR2 YYREEE (reference sequence). The junction had 6 bases not matched to a gene; V was cut back by 1 base and J by 2 bases. The CDR3 extends over 16 amino acids. The CDR3 nucleotides are TGTGCCAGCAGCTTGAACCAGCGGGGGAACACAGATACGCAGTATTTT. Translation gives CASSLNQRGNTDTQYF.

J is TRBJ2-3 and V is TRBV7-3; perhaps TRBD1 as D (7 bases). Trimming cost V 4 bases and J 3 bases, with 14 bases left between them. There are 15 residues in the CDR3. From germline, CDR1 is SGHTA and CDR2 FQGTGA. CDR3 sequence reads: CASSYQGGRTDTQYF. The CDR3 bases are TGTGCCAGCAGCTATCAGGGGGGCAGAACAGATACGCAGTATTTT.

The chain is built from TRBV6-4 and TRBJ2-3; 12 bases line up with TRBD2. The CDR3 totals 17 residues. With 2 bases clipped from V and 5 bases from J, the junction kept 8 bases outside the gene matches. Germline V gene lookup returns CDR1 MRHNA and CDR2 SNTAGT. CDR3 in amino acids: CASSDLPSGRALDTQYF. The CDR3 region has the DNA TGTGCCAGCAGTGACCTCCCTAGCGGGAGGGCCCTAGATACGCAGTATTTT.

V gene TRBV7-2 combines with J gene TRBJ2-7; 8 bases map to TRBD2. Germline V gene data show CDR1 as SGHTA and CDR2 as FQGNSA. The V gene end was trimmed by 5 bases and the J gene end by 5 bases; junction bases not matched to a gene: 5. CDR3 size: 13 residues. CDR3 nucleotides: TGTGCCAGCAGCCCCGGGGGGGGAGACGAGCAGTACTTC. This codes for CASSPGGGDEQYF.

The chain employs TRBV19 and TRBJ1-1, with TRBD1 matching 7 bases. After removal of 10 bases from V and 5 bases from J, the junction contained 16 bases not matched to a gene. The length of the CDR3 is 15 residues. CDR1 is LNHDA and CDR2 is SQIVND in the germline V gene (reference sequence). This CDR3 reads CATSGTAIWGTEAFF. For the CDR3, the DNA is TGTGCCACCAGTGGGACAGCCATCTGGGGGACTGAAGCTTTCTTT. Full variable domain (rest looked up from reference TRBV19 and TRBJ1-1): DGGITQSPKYLFRKEGQNVTLSCEQNLNHDAMYWYRQDPGQGLRLIYYSQIVNDFQKGDIAEGYSVSREKKESFPLTVTSAQKNPTAFYLCATSGTAIWGTEAFFGQGTRLTVV.

The chain links TRBV28 to TRBJ1-3; 7 bases align to TRBD1. The CDR3 extends over 15 amino acids. From germline, CDR1 is MDHEN and CDR2 SYDVKM. The V gene end was trimmed by 5 bases and the J gene end by 2 bases; junction bases not matched to a gene: 6. The CDR3, as DNA: TGTGCCAGCAGTCGACCGACAGGGACTGGAAACACCATATATTTT. The encoded protein is CASSRPTGTGNTIYF.